One sample yielded the 22 T cell receptor beta chains listed below, sequenced in a study of blood T cell repertoires in COVID-19. Libraries were prepared by immunoSEQ multiplex PCR; TCRdb keeps only in-frame clonotypes and omits some of them. The table records around 150,000 clones, approximately 90% of them present only once. The sequencing sample was made of peripheral blood. Receptor source: a man between 25 and 39 years old with COVID-19, enrolled during active disease.

This CDR3 is CASSFRGTGTEAFF. CDR3 nucleotide sequence: TGTGCCAGCAGCTTTAGGGGAACTGGGACTGAAGCTTTCTTT. J is TRBJ1-1 and V is TRBV7-3; D perhaps matches TRBD1 (5 bases). The CDR3 is 14 residues long. Germline loops: CDR1 SGHTA, CDR2 FQGTGA. V shed 3 bases and J shed 5 bases, with 13 bases lying between them.

The table lists this clone with a count of one. The chain has TRBV5-1 and TRBJ1-2; TRBD1 matches 7 bases. The length of the CDR3 is 13 residues. Germline V CDR1 and CDR2: SGHRS, YFSETQ. The junction had 9 bases not matched to a gene; V was cut back by 5 bases and J by 8 bases. CDR3 in amino acids: CASRAPGGRGYTF. In DNA, the CDR3 is TGCGCCAGCAGGGCCCCAGGGGGACGCGGCTACACCTTC.

The J gene is TRBJ2-7, the V gene TRBV11-2; the D gene is possibly TRBD1 (6 bases). The CDR3 consists of 14 residues. V shed 0 bases and J shed 6 bases, with 12 bases lying between them. CDR1 is SGHAT and CDR2 is FQNNGV in the germline V gene. The CDR3 region is CASSLDRGSSEQYF. CDR3 nucleotide sequence: TGTGCCAGCAGCTTAGACAGGGGCTCTAGCGAGCAGTACTTC. Variable domain in full (rest from reference TRBV11-2 and TRBJ2-7): EAGVAQSPRYKIIEKRQSVAFWCNPISGHATLYWYQQILGQGPKLLIQFQNNGVVDDSQLPKDRFSAERLKGVDSTLKIQPAKLEDSAVYLCASSLDRGSSEQYFGPGTRLTVT.

This clone was recorded only once. The J gene is TRBJ2-3, the V gene TRBV7-9; TRBD2 matches 10 bases. CDR1 and CDR2 from the germline V gene are SEHNR and FQNEAQ (reference sequence). The CDR3 consists of 15 residues. J gave up 6 bases and V 5 bases, and 8 bases lay outside the gene matches. The CDR3 nucleotides are TGTGCCAGCAGCACAACTAGCGGGGCGGTGGATACGCAGTATTTT. Translation gives CASSTTSGAVDTQYF.

V is TRBV28 and J is TRBJ2-1; 9 positions match TRBD1. With V trimmed by 8 bases and J by 3 bases, 8 bases remained unmatched. CDR1 is MDHEN, CDR2 SYDVKM, per germline. The CDR3 length is 15 residues. For the CDR3, the DNA is TGTGCCAGCCATGACAGGGGGGGTTACTACAATGAGCAGTTCTTC. Amino acid sequence: CASHDRGGYYNEQFF.

V and J are TRBV30 and TRBJ1-5; no definite D call. Germline CDR1 is GTSNPN and CDR2 is SVGIG (reference sequence). The CDR3 runs 14 residues. Trimming removed 4 bases at V and 4 bases at J, with 14 bases between. The DNA for the CDR3 is TGTGCCTGGACCGACGGGAGTCTGAATCAGCCCCAGCATTTT. Protein: CAWTDGSLNQPQHF. The full variable domain, its missing parts supplied by reference TRBV30 and TRBJ1-5, is SQTIHQWPATLVQPVGSPLSLECTVEGTSNPNLYWYRQAAGRGLQLLFYSVGIGQISSEVPQNLSASRPQDRQFILSSKKLLLSDSGFYLCAWTDGSLNQPQHFGDGTRLSIL.

The chain combines TRBV2 with TRBJ2-7; 7 bases line up with TRBD2. CDR3 length: 15 residues. Germline CDR1 and CDR2: SNHLY and FYNNEI. After removal of 7 bases from V and 6 bases from J, the junction contained 15 bases not matched to a gene. The CDR3 loop reads CASTLSGVSPTEQYF. The CDR3 DNA is TGTGCCAGCACCCTAAGCGGGGTCTCCCCCACCGAGCAGTACTTC.

The V and J genes are TRBV4-3 and TRBJ2-7; 7 bases are shared with TRBD1. CDR1 is LGHNA, CDR2 YSLEER, per germline. This CDR3 spans 16 amino acids. Germline trimming cut 3 bases from V and 8 bases from J; bases unmatched to any gene: 16. The CDR3 DNA sequence: TGCGCCAGCAGCCATGTGCTGTCGGGACAGCCTTTCAAGCAGTACTTC. It specifies CASSHVLSGQPFKQYF.

This sequence joins TRBV21-1 and TRBJ1-2; the table's TRBD1 call for D was not verified on the DNA. TRBV21-1 is a known pseudogene. This CDR3 comprises 14 residues. CDR3 nucleotides: TGTGCCAGCAGCAAAGAGGGGGACGGCTATGGCTACACCTTC. Translation: CASSKEGDGYGYTF.

The J gene is TRBJ2-3, the V gene TRBV19; weak D call: TRBD1 (5 bases). Germline-derived CDR1 and CDR2 are LNHDA and SQIVND (reference sequence). The V end lost 2 bases, the J end lost 0 bases, and 9 bases lay between the germline ends. The CDR3 runs 15 residues. In DNA, the CDR3 is TGTGCCAGTAGTATAAGGAAGGGGAGCACAGATACGCAGTATTTT. Translating gives CASSIRKGSTDTQYF.

This clone came up a few times. V usage is TRBV7-2 and J usage is TRBJ2-3, with 9 bases that match TRBD1. With 5 bases clipped from V and 4 bases from J, the junction kept 13 bases outside the gene matches. The CDR3 length is 17 residues. Germline V gene lookup returns CDR1 SGHTA and CDR2 FQGNSA. In nucleotides, the CDR3 is TGTGCCAGCAGCGCCCTTTTGTTACAGGGGGCTTCAGATACGCAGTATTTT. It translates to CASSALLLQGASDTQYF.

The chain joins TRBV19 to TRBJ2-7; 7 bases match TRBD2. The J segment lost 6 bases and the V segment lost 3 bases, leaving 8 bases of the junction unmatched. The CDR3 is 14 residues long. Germline loops: CDR1 LNHDA, CDR2 SQIVND (reference sequence). The CDR3 spells CASSMASGTGEQYF. CDR3 bases: TGTGCCAGTAGTATGGCTAGCGGAACGGGCGAGCAGTACTTC.

This sequence joins TRBV28 and TRBJ1-6; TRBD1 might be the D (5 bases). V lost 2 bases and J 7 bases, leaving 12 bases between the germline ends. This CDR3 comprises 15 residues. Germline loops: CDR1 MDHEN, CDR2 SYDVKM. Here the CDR3 reads CASSLIGQGNSPLHF. CDR3 DNA: TGTGCCAGCAGTTTAATCGGTCAGGGAAATTCACCCCTCCACTTT.

This clone has only a few counts. The gene calls are TRBV24-1 and TRBJ2-5; tentatively, D is TRBD2 (5 bases). V was pared by 3 bases and J by 0 bases, with 7 bases between. The germline gives CDR1 KGHDR, CDR2 SFDVKD. CDR3 length: 14 residues. CDR3 sequence reads: CATSDPGNQETQYF. DNA for the CDR3: TGTGCCACCAGTGATCCGGGGAACCAAGAGACCCAGTACTTC.

The V call is TRBV19, the J call TRBJ2-1; D uncertain. CDR1 LNHDA and CDR2 SQIVND come from the germline V gene (reference sequence). The CDR3 runs 15 residues. Trimming left V 5 bases short and J 0 bases short, with 11 bases between. The CDR3 DNA is TGTGCCAGTAGTTTAGCACCGAGCTCCTACAATGAGCAGTTCTTC. It specifies CASSLAPSSYNEQFF.

The rearrangement joins TRBV7-2 to TRBJ2-7; the match to TRBD1 covers 8 bases. This CDR3 spans 17 amino acids. After removal of 1 base from V and 0 bases from J, the junction contained 8 bases not matched to a gene. Germline CDR1 SGHTA, CDR2 FQGNSA. The CDR3 protein is CASSLEYGQGLSYEQYF. DNA for the CDR3: TGTGCCAGCAGCTTAGAATACGGACAGGGTCTCTCCTACGAGCAGTACTTC.

The chain uses TRBV18 and TRBJ1-2; D is possibly TRBD1 (5 bases). In germline, CDR1 is KGHSH, CDR2 LQKENI. Trimming shortened V by 0 bases and J by 6 bases, and 8 bases separated the two germline ends. The CDR3 extends over 13 amino acids. The CDR3 DNA is TGTGCCAGCTCACCACCGGGCAGGGATGGCTACACCTTC. This translates into CASSPPGRDGYTF.

The chain is built from TRBV6-2 or TRBV6-3 and TRBJ2-1, with D possibly TRBD2 on 6 matching bases. CDR1 and CDR2 from the germline V gene are MNHEY and SVGEGT. V shed 5 bases and J shed 6 bases, with 17 bases lying between them. The CDR3 is 15 amino acids. The CDR3 nucleotides read TGTGCCAGCAGTCCACGCCCTGATAGCGGCAATGAGCAGTTCTTC. This gives the protein CASSPRPDSGNEQFF.

The CDR3 spells CASRAGNYGYTF. CDR3 sequence (DNA): TGTGCCAGCAGGGCAGGGAACTATGGCTACACCTTC. The chain employs TRBV5-4 and TRBJ1-2; D might be TRBD1 (5 bases). Germline-derived CDR1 and CDR2 are SGHNT and YYREEE (reference sequence). V lost 5 bases and J lost 2, with 7 bases in between. The CDR3 loop spans 12 amino acids.

This chain joins TRBV4-1 and TRBJ2-7; 9 nucleotides match TRBD1. Losses at the gene ends were 1 base for V and 2 bases for J; bases not matched to a gene: 9. The CDR3 is made up of 17 amino acids. Germline CDR1 is MGHRA and CDR2 is YSYEKL. The CDR3 region is CASSQGLTGGRTYEQYF. CDR3 DNA sequence: TGCGCCAGCAGCCAAGGATTAACAGGGGGCCGTACCTACGAGCAGTACTTC.

The rearrangement joins TRBV29-1 to TRBJ2-5, with D maybe TRBD1 (6 bases). The V gene lost 8 bases and the J gene lost 5 bases, with 12 bases spanning the gap. The germline V gene encodes CDR1 SQVTM and CDR2 ANQGSEA. This CDR3 comprises 11 residues. The CDR3 is CSTSGVETQYF. As DNA, the CDR3 is TGCAGCACCTCAGGGGTGGAGACCCAGTACTTC. The full variable domain, completed using reference TRBV29-1 and TRBJ2-5, is SAVISQKPSRDICQRGTSLTIQCQVDSQVTMMFWYRQQPGQSLTLIATANQGSEATYESGFVIDKFPISRPNLTFSTLTVSNMSPEDSSIYLCSTSGVETQYFGPGTRLLVL.

The V call is TRBV10-3, the J call TRBJ1-2; 9 bases line up with TRBD1. With V trimmed by 6 bases and J by 9 bases, 5 bases remained unmatched. In germline, CDR1 is ENHRY, CDR2 SYGVKD. CDR3 length: 12 amino acids. The CDR3 region has the DNA TGTGCCATCAGCCGGGACAGGGATCGCTACACCTTC. Translation: CAISRDRDRYTF.